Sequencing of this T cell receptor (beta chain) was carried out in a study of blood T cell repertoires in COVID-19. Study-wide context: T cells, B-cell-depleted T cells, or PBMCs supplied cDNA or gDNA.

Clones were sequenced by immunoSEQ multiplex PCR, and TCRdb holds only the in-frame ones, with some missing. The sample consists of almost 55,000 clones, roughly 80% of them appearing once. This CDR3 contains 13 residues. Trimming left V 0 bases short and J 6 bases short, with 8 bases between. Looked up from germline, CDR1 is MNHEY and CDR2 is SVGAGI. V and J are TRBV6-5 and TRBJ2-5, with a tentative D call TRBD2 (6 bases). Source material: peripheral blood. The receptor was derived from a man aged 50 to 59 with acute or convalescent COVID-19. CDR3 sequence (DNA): TGTGCCAGCAGTTACTCGGGCGGGAAGACCCAGTACTTC. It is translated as CASSYSGGKTQYF.